The clone carrying this TCR beta chain was seen only a few times. Its cognate antigen is unknown. Sequencing of cultured CD4+ T cell DNA used the Oncomine TCR Beta short-read assay. TCRdb re-derived calls from the PCR reads in MiXCR, one entry per CDR3 protein. Of under 25,000 distinct CDR3 sequences detected, under 30% appear once; the ten largest clones hold roughly a tenth. V shed 3 bases, J shed 3 bases, and the junction held 5 bases outside the gene matches. The germline V gene encodes CDR1 DFQATT and CDR2 SNEGSKA (reference sequence). The CDR3 covers 14 residues. The sample originates from a study of vaccination and CD4 T cells after COVID-19. Indicated treatment: roughly ten-day PBMC culture with coronavirus spike peptide pools or control peptides (ViraFEST assay).

Sample: cultured CD4+ T cells from blood. The receptor was isolated from a human donor with COVID-19. This sequence joins TRBV20-1 and TRBJ1-2, with 9 positions matching TRBD1. The CDR3, as DNA: TGCAGTGCTAGGGGGACAGGGTGGGACTATGGCTACACCTTC. Protein product: CSARGTGWDYGYTF.